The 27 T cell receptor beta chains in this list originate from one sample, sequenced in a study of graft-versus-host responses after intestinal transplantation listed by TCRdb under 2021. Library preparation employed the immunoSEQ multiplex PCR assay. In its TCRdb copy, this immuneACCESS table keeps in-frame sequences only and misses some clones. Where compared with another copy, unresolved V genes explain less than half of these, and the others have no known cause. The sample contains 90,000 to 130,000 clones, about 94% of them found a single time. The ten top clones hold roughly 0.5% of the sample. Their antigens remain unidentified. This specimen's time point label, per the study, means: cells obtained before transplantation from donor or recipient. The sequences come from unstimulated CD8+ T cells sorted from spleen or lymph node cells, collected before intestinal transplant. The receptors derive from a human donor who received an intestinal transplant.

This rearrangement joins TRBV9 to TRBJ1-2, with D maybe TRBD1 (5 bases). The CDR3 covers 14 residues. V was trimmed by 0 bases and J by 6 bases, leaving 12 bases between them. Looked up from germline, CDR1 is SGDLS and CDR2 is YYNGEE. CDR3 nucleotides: TGTGCCAGCAGCGTAGAACAAGGGGTGGATGGCTACACCTTC. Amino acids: CASSVEQGVDGYTF.

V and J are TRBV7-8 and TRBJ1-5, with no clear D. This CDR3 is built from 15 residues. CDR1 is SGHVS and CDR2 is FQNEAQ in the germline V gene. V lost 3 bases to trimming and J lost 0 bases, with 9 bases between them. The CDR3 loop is CASSLGRNSNQPQHF. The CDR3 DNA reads TGTGCCAGCAGCTTGGGTCGAAATAGCAATCAGCCCCAGCATTTT.

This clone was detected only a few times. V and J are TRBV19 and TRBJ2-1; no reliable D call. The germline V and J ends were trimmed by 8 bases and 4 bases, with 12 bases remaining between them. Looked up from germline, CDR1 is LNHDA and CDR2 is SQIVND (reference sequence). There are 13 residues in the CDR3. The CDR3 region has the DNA TGTGCCAGTGCAGCAGGCGGATACAATGAGCAGTTCTTC. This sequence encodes CASAAGGYNEQFF. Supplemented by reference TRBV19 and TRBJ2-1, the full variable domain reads DGGITQSPKYLFRKEGQNVTLSCEQNLNHDAMYWYRQDPGQGLRLIYYSQIVNDFQKGDIAEGYSVSREKKESFPLTVTSAQKNPTAFYLCASAAGGYNEQFFGPGTRLTVL.

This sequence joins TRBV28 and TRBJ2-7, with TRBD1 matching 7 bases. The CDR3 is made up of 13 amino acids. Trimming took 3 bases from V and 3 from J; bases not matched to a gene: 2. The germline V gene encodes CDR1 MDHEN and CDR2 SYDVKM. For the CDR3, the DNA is TGTGCCAGCAGTTTCACAGGGGTCTACGAGCAGTACTTC. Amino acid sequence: CASSFTGVYEQYF.

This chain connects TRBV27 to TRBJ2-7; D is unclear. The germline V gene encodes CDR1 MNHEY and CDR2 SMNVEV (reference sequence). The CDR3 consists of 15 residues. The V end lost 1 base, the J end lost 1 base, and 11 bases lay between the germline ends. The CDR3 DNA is TGTGCCAGCAGTTTATGGGGAACCCAGTCCTACGAGCAGTACTTC. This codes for CASSLWGTQSYEQYF.

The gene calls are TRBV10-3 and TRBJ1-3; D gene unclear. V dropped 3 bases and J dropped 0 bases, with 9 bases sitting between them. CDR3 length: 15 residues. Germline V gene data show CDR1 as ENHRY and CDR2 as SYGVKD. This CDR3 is CAISDGLLSGNTIYF. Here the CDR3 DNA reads TGTGCCATCAGTGACGGACTCCTCTCTGGAAACACCATATATTTT.

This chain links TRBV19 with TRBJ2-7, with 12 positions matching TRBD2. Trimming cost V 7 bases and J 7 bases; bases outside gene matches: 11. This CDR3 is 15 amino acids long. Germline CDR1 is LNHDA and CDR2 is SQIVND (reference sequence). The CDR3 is CASKTLAGGIQEQYF. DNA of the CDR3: TGTGCCAGTAAAACTCTAGCGGGGGGGATTCAGGAGCAGTACTTC.

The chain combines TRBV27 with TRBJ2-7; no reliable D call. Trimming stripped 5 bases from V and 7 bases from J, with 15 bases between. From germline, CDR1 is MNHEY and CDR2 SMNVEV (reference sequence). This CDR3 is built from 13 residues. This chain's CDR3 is CASSAGRSMEQYF. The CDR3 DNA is TGTGCCAGCAGTGCCGGTCGGTCTATGGAGCAGTACTTC.

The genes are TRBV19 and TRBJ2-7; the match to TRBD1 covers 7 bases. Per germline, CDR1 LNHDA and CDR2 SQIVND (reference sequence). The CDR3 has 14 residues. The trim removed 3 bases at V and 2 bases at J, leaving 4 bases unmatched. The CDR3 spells CASSMTGSTYEQYF. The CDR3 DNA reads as TGTGCCAGTAGTATGACAGGGTCTACCTACGAGCAGTACTTC.

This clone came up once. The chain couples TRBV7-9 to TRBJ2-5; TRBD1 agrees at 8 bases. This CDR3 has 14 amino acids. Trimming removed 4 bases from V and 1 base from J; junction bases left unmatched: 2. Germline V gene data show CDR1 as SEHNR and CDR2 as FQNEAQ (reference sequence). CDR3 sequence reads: CASSSTGGQETQYF. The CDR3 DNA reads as TGTGCCAGCAGCTCCACAGGGGGCCAAGAGACCCAGTACTTC.

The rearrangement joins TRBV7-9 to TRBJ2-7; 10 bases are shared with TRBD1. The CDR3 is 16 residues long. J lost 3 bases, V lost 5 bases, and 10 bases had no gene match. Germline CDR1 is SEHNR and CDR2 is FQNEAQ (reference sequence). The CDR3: CASSHPRDRGNYEQYF. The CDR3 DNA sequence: TGTGCCAGCAGCCATCCCCGGGACAGGGGAAACTACGAGCAGTACTTC.

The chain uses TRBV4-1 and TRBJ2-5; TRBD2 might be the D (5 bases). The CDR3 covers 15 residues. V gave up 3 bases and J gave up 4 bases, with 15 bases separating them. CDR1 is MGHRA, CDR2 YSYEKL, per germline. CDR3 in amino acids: CASSQSSDSGETQYF. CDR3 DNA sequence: TGCGCCAGCAGCCAGAGTAGCGACTCGGGAGAGACCCAGTACTTC.

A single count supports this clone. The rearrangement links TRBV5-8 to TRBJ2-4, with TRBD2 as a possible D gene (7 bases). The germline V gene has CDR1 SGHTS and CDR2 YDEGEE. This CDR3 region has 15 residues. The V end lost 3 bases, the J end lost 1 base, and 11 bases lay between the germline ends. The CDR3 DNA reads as TGTGCCAGCAGCTCCCGGGGGGCCGCCAAAAACATTCAGTACTTC. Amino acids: CASSSRGAAKNIQYF.

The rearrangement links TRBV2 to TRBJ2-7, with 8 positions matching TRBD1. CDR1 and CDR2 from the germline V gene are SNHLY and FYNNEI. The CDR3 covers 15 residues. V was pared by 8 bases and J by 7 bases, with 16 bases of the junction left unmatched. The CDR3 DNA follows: TGTGCCAGCCGGGACGGCAGGGGGCCTGTAGAGGAGCAGTACTTC. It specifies CASRDGRGPVEEQYF.

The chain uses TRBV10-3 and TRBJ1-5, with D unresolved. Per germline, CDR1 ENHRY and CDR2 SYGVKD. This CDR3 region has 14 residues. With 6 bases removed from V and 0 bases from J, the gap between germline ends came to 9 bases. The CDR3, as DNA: TGTGCCATCAGCATACAAGATAGCAATCAGCCCCAGCATTTT. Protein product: CAISIQDSNQPQHF.

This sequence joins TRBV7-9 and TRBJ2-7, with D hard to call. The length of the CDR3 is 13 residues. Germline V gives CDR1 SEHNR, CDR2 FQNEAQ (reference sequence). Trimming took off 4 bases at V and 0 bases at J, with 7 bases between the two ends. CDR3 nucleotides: TGTGCCAGCAGCTATCCAGTCTCCTACGAGCAGTACTTC. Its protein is CASSYPVSYEQYF.

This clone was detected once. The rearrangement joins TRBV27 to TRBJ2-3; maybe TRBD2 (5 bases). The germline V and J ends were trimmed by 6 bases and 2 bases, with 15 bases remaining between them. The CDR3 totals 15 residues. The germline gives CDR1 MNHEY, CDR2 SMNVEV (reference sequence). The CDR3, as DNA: TGTGCCAGCAGATTTGGGGAGTACCCCACAGATACGCAGTATTTT. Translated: CASRFGEYPTDTQYF.

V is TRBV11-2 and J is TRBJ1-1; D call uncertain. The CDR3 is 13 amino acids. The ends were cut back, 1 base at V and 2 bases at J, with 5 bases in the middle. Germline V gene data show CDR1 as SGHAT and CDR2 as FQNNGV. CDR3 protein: CASSLGINTEAFF. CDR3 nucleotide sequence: TGTGCCAGCAGCTTAGGAATTAACACTGAAGCTTTCTTT.

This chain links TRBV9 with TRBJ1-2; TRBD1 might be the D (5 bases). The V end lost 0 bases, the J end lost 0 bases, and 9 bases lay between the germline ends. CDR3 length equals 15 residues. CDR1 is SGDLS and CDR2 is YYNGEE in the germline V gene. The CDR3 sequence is CASSVGGRANYGYTF. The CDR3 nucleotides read TGTGCCAGCAGCGTAGGGGGCAGGGCTAACTATGGCTACACCTTC.

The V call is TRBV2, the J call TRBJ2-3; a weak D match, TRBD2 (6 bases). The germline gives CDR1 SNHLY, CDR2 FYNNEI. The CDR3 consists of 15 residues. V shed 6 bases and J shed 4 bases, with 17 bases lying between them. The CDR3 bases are TGTGCCAGCAGCCTTTTTACGGGGGTCGCAGATACGCAGTATTTT. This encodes CASSLFTGVADTQYF.

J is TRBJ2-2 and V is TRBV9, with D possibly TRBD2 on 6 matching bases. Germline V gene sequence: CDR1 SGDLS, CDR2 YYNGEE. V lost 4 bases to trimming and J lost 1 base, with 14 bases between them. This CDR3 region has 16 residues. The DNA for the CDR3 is TGTGCCAGCAGCCTACCTGGGCGGGGGAACACCGGGGAGCTGTTTTTT. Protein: CASSLPGRGNTGELFF.

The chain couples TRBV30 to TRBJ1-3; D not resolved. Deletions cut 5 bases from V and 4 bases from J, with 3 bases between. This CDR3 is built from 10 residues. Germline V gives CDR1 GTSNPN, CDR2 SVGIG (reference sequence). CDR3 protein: CAWGGNTIYF. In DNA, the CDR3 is TGTGCCTGGGGGGGAAACACCATATATTTT.

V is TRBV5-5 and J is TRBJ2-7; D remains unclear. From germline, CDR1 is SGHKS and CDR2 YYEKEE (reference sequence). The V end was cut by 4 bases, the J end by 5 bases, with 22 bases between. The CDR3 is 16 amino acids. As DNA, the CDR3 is TGTGCCAGCAGCATCCAAAGAAGTGTTGGTTTTGACGAGCAGTACTTC. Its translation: CASSIQRSVGFDEQYF. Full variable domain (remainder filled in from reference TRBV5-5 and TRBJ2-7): DAGVTQSPTHLIKTRGQQVTLRCSPISGHKSVSWYQQVLGQGPQFIFQYYEKEERGRGNFPDRFSARQFPNYSSELNVNALLLGDSALYLCASSIQRSVGFDEQYFGPGTRLTVT.

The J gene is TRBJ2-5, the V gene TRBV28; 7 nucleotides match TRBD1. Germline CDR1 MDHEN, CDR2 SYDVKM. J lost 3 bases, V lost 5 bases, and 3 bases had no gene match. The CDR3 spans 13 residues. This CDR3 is CASSPGTEETQYF. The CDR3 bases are TGTGCCAGCAGTCCAGGGACAGAAGAGACCCAGTACTTC.

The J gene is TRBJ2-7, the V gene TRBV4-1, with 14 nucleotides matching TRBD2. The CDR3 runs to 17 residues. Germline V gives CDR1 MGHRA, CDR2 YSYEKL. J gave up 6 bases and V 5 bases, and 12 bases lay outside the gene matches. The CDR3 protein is CASSAPGTGLAGAEQYF. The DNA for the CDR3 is TGCGCCAGCAGCGCCCCCGGCACGGGACTAGCGGGAGCCGAGCAGTACTTC.

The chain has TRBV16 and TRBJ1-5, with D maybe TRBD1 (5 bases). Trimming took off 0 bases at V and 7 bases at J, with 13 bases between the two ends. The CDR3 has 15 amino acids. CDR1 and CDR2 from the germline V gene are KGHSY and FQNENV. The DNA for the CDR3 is TGTGCCAGCAGCCAATCCAGGGCCTTCGGGCAGCCCCAGCATTTT. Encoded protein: CASSQSRAFGQPQHF.

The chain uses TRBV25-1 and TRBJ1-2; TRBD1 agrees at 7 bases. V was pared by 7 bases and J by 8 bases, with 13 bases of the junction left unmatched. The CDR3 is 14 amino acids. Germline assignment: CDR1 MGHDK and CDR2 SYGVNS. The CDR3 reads CASTSTGRNHGYTF. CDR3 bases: TGTGCCAGCACCTCGACAGGGAGGAATCACGGCTACACCTTC.